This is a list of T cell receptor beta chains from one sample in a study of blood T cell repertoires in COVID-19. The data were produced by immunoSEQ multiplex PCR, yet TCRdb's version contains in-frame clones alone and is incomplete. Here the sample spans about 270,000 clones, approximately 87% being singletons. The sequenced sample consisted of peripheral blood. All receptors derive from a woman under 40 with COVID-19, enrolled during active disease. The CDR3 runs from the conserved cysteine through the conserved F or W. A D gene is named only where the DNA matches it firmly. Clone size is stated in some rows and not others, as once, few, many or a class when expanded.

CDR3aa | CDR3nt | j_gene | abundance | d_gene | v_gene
CASSGAAYEKLFF | TGTGCCAGCAGCGGGGCAGCTTATGAAAAACTGTTTTTT | TRBJ1-4 | NA | NA | TRBV9
CASSLPVSYEQYF | TGTGCCAGCAGCTTACCGGTATCCTACGAGCAGTACTTC | TRBJ2-7 | NA | NA | TRBV7-9
CASSSLGRGAQPQHF | TGTGCCAGCAGTTCCCTCGGCAGGGGGGCTCAGCCCCAGCATTTT | TRBJ1-5 | NA | TRBD1 | TRBV27
CASSLGGAVYEQYF | TGTGCCAGCAGCCTCGGGGGGGCCGTGTACGAGCAGTACTTC | TRBJ2-7 | NA | TRBD2 | TRBV3-1/TRBV3-2
CAIRGRRDTRQGSSYEQYF | TGTGCCATCAGAGGGCGCCGGGACACGCGGCAAGGAAGCTCCTACGAGCAGTACTTC | TRBJ2-7 | once | NA | TRBV10-3
CASSVEGSYNEQFF | TGTGCCAGCAGTGTAGAGGGTTCCTACAATGAGCAGTTCTTC | TRBJ2-1 | NA | NA | TRBV27
CASSIELAGADTQYF | TGTGCCAGTAGTATAGAACTAGCGGGGGCGGATACGCAGTATTTT | TRBJ2-3 | NA | TRBD2 | TRBV19
CASSYMSGTDYGYTF | TGTGCCAGCAGTTACATGAGTGGGACAGACTATGGCTACACCTTC | TRBJ1-2 | NA | TRBD1 | TRBV6-5
CSANGRSGHEQYF | TGCAGCGCCAACGGGAGATCAGGACACGAGCAGTACTTC | TRBJ2-7 | NA | NA | TRBV29-1
CASSGAAPGEQYF | TGTGCCAGCAGCGGAGCGGCCCCGGGGGAGCAGTACTTC | TRBJ2-7 | NA | NA | TRBV5-4
CASTSGQGLETQYF | TGTGCCAGCACCTCCGGACAGGGACTAGAGACCCAGTACTTC | TRBJ2-5 | NA | TRBD1 | TRBV5-6
CASSPLAGGSSIQYF | TGTGCCAGCAGCCCACTAGCGGGGGGCTCATCCATTCAGTACTTC | TRBJ2-4 | NA | TRBD2 | TRBV7-2
CASSVGGSTTNEKLFF | TGTGCCAGCAGTGTGGGAGGGTCTACAACTAATGAAAAACTGTTTTTT | TRBJ1-4 | NA | NA | TRBV27
CASSHFRGATDTQYF | TGTGCCAGCAGCCATTTTCGGGGAGCGACAGATACGCAGTATTTT | TRBJ2-3 | NA | NA | TRBV14
CASKRPTSYNSPLHF | TGTGCCAGCAAGAGGCCTACCTCCTATAATTCACCCCTCCACTTT | TRBJ1-6 | NA | NA | TRBV28
CASSLEVRNSPLHF | TGTGCCAGCAGCTTAGAAGTCAGGAACTCACCCCTCCACTTT | TRBJ1-6 | few | NA | TRBV7-8
CASSQVITTTDTQYF | TGCGCCAGCAGCCAAGTAATCACGACTACAGATACGCAGTATTTT | TRBJ2-3 | once | NA | TRBV4-1
CAWGAGTGRLVGDEQFF | TGTGCCTGGGGAGCCGGAACCGGGCGTCTCGTAGGGGATGAGCAGTTCTTC | TRBJ2-1 | NA | NA | TRBV30
CSVLQEQETQYF | TGCAGCGTTCTTCAGGAACAAGAGACCCAGTACTTC | TRBJ2-5 | NA | NA | TRBV29-1
CASSLREIHEQYF | TGTGCCAGCAGCCTAAGGGAGATCCACGAGCAGTACTTC | TRBJ2-7 | once | NA | TRBV12-3/TRBV12-4
CASSLRTGPFSYEQYF | TGTGCCAGCAGCCTCAGGACAGGGCCGTTCTCCTACGAGCAGTACTTC | TRBJ2-7 | NA | TRBD1 | TRBV13
CASSIDTVNTEAFF | TGTGCCAGTAGTATAGATACGGTGAACACTGAAGCTTTCTTT | TRBJ1-1 | NA | NA | TRBV19
CASSQDKLSSYEQYF | TGCGCCAGCAGCCAAGACAAACTAAGCTCCTACGAGCAGTACTTC | TRBJ2-7 | NA | NA | TRBV4-1
CASRDRVVNEQFF | TGTGCCAGCAGGGACAGGGTTGTCAATGAGCAGTTCTTC | TRBJ2-1 | NA | TRBD1 | TRBV7-9
CASSPTTGLETQYF | TGTGCCAGCTCGCCAACGACAGGACTGGAGACCCAGTACTTC | TRBJ2-5 | NA | NA | TRBV18
CASSPSTEYGYTF | TGTGCCAGCTCACCTAGTACAGAGTATGGCTACACCTTC | TRBJ1-2 | NA | NA | TRBV18
CASLAPGGNEQFF | TGTGCCAGCCTTGCTCCAGGGGGCAATGAGCAGTTCTTC | TRBJ2-1 | NA | TRBD1 | TRBV4-2
CASSPGQFEQYF | TGTGCCAGCTCACCTGGACAGTTCGAGCAGTACTTC | TRBJ2-7 | NA | NA | TRBV18
CASTRGPNTEAFF | TGCGCCAGTACCAGGGGACCGAACACTGAAGCTTTCTTT | TRBJ1-1 | NA | NA | TRBV10-1